The subject of this entry is one T cell receptor (beta chain). The sample originates from a study of blood T cell repertoires in COVID-19. Study overall: The United States, Italy and Spain supplied acute and convalescent COVID-19 samples. PBMCs, B-cell-depleted T cells, or T cells provided the cDNA or gDNA that made up the material.

Using immunoSEQ multiplex PCR, the repertoire was profiled, and TCRdb retains in-frame clones only, with some absent. Counted here are fewer than 250,000 clones, around 86% occurring once; the ten biggest clones make up roughly 3%. The sample was peripheral blood. The source of this sequence is a man between 60 and 70 years old with acute or convalescent COVID-19.

CDR3 sequence (DNA): TGTGCCAGCAGTGAACGGCGGGGACAGGGGCTTTACACTGAAGCTTTCTTT. It is translated as CASSERRGQGLYTEAFF. The genes are TRBV6-1 and TRBJ1-1; 10 bases match TRBD1. Germline CDR1 and CDR2: MNHNS and SASEGT. This CDR3 has 17 residues. V lost 2 bases to trimming and J lost 3 bases; unmatched junction nucleotides: 9.